This TCR beta chain was obtained from a study of cytomegalovirus exposure and HLA in healthy donors. Study-wide findings and caveats: Upon later analysis, HLA-associated TCR beta chains proved more clonally expanded than other, equally common chains. Associated with cytomegalovirus, according to the listing, were around 160 TCR beta chains. The likely explanation for a cluster of highly shared sequence variants was sequencing artifact.

Per the germline V gene, CDR1 is SGHDT and CDR2 is YYEEEE. The CDR3 covers 16 residues. V shed 4 bases and J 8 bases; nucleotides not matched to a gene: 13. 60 Vbeta and 13 Jbeta primers were used in PCR. Per the study methods: A follow-up analysis tallied tens of millions of unique TCR beta chains, approximately 10 million shared. Assay: immunoSEQ multiplex PCR; the TCRdb copy retains only in-frame clones and omits some. The DNA was the basis for D and trimming; V, J and clone size are from that table. The sample includes about 90,000 clones, 65% to 85% seen only once; the top ten take approximately 2.1%. This clone was seen once. What it binds is unknown.

The sequence was collected from a man aged 18 to 29 in good health and CMV-seronegative. J is TRBJ2-4 and V is TRBV5-6, with TRBD1 matching 9 bases. What was sequenced was PBMCs. The CDR3 spells CASSTRTGGVGDIQYF. The CDR3 DNA reads TGTGCCAGCAGCACAAGAACAGGGGGCGTAGGAGACATTCAGTACTTC.